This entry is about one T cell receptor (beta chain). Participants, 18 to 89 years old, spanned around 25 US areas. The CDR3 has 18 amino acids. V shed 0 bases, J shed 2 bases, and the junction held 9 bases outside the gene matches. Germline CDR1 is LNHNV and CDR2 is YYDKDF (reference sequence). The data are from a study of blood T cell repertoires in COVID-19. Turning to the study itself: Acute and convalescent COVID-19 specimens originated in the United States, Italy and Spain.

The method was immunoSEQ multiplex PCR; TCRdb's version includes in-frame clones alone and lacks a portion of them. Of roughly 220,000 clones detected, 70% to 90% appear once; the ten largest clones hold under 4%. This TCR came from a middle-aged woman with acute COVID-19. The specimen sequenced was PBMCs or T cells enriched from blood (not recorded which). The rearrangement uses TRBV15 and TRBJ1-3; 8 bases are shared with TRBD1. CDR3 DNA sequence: TGTGCCACCAGCAGAGATGCAGGGGGCTTTATTCCTGGAAACACCATATATTTT. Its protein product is CATSRDAGGFIPGNTIYF.